The T cell receptor (beta chain) under discussion was sequenced for a study of shared clonotypes between healthy human individuals. Study at large: Contributing individuals were two females and a few males aged 18 to 49. Every donor yielded three CD4 naive, three CD4 memory, two CD8 naive and one CD8 memory plate. Regarding the study as a whole: With few donors, the genetic and exposure-history diversity represented was limited. Sampling covered blood only; tissue repertoires likely differ.

With respect to this clone: Its antigen is as yet unknown.

CD45RO-negative, CCR7-positively selected cells formed the naive CD8 fraction, excluding terminally differentiated effector memory CD45RA+ cells. The protocol was immunoSEQ multiplex PCR, while the TCRdb copy is restricted to in-frame clones and leaves out a portion. The sample includes some 1,900,000 clones, approximately 94% of them seen just once. Per germline, CDR1 MGHDK and CDR2 SYGVNS. This CDR3 comprises 15 residues. Trimming cost V 6 bases and J 4 bases; bases outside gene matches: 2. The sequencing sample was made of naive CD8+ T cells sorted from blood. The chain uses TRBV25-1 and TRBJ2-1, with 14 bases identical to TRBD2. This sequence was found in a man between 18 and 29 years old in good health. CDR3 in amino acids: CASRTSGGAYNEQFF. The CDR3 nucleotides read TGTGCCAGCAGGACTAGCGGGGGGGCATACAATGAGCAGTTCTTC.